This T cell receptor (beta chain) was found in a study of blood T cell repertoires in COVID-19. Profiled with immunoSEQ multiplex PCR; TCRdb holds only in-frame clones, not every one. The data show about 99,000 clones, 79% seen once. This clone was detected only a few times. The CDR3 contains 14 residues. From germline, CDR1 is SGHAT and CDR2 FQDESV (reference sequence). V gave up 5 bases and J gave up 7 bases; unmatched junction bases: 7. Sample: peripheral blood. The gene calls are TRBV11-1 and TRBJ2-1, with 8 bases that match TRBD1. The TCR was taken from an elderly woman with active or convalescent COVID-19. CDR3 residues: CASSTGQGQNEQFF. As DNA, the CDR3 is TGTGCCAGCAGCACTGGACAGGGCCAAAATGAGCAGTTCTTC.